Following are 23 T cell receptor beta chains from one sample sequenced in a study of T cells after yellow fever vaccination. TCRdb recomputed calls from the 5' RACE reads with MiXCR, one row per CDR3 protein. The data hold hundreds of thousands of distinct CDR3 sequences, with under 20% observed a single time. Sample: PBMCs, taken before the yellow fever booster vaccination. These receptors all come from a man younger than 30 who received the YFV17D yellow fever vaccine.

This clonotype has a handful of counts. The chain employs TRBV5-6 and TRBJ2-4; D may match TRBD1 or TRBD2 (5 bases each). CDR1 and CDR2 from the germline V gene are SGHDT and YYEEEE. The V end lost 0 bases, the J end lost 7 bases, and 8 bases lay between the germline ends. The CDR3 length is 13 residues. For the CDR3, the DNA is TGTGCCAGCAGCTTGGGAGAGGGGAACATTCAGTACTTC. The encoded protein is CASSLGEGNIQYF.

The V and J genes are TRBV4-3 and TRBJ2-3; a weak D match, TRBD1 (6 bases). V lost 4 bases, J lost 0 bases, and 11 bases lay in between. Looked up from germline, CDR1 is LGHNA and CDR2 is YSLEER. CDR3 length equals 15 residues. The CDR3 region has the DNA TGCGCCAGCAGCCCGACAGGTCCCAGCACAGATACGCAGTATTTT. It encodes CASSPTGPSTDTQYF.

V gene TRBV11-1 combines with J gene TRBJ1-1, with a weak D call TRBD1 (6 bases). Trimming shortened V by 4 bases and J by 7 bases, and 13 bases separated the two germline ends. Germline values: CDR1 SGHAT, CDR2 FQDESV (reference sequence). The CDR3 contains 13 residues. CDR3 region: CASSSVWTDEAFF. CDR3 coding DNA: TGTGCCAGCAGCTCAGTCTGGACAGATGAAGCTTTCTTT.

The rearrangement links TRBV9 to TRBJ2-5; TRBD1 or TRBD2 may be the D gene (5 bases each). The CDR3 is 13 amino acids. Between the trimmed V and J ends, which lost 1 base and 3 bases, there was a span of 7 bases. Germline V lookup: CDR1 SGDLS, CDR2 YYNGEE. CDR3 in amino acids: CASSVRDEETQYF. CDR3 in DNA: TGTGCCAGCAGCGTACGGGACGAAGAGACCCAGTACTTC.

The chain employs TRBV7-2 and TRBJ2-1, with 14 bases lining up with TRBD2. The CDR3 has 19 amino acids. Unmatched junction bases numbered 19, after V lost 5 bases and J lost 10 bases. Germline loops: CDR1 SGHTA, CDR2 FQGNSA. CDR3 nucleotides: TGTGCCAGCAGCGATACCGGGACTAGCGGGGGTACCCCGGCGCGGGAGCAGTTCTTC. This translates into CASSDTGTSGGTPAREQFF.

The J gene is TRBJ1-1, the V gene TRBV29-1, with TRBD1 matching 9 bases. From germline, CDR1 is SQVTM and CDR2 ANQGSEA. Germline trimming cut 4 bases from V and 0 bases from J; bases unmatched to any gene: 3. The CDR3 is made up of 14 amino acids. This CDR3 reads CSVAGQGMNTEAFF. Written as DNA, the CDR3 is TGCAGCGTTGCAGGACAGGGGATGAACACTGAAGCTTTCTTT.

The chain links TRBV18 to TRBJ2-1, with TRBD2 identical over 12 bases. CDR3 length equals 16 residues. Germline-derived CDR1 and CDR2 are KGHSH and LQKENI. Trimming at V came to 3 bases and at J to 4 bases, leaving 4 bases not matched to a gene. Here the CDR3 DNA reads TGTGCCAGCTCACCGCGACTAGCGGGGGTTTACAATGAGCAGTTCTTC. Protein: CASSPRLAGVYNEQFF.

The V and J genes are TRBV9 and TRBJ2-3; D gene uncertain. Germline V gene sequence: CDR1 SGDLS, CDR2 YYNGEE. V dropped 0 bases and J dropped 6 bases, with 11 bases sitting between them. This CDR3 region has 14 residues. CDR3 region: CASSVEGTRDTQYF. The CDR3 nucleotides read TGTGCCAGCAGCGTAGAAGGAACGCGGGATACGCAGTATTTT.

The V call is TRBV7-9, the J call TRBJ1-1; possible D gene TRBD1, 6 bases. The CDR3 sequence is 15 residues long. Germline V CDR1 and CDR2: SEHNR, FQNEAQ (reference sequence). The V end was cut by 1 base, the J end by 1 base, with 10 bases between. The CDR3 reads CASSLVGGRNTEAFF. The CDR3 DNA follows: TGTGCCAGCAGCTTAGTAGGGGGGCGGAACACTGAAGCTTTCTTT.

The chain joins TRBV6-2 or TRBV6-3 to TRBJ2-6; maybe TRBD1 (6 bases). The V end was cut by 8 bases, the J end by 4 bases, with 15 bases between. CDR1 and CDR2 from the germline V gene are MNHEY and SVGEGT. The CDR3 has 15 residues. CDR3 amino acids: CASESRGRGANVLTF. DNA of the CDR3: TGTGCCAGCGAATCTAGGGGGAGAGGGGCCAACGTCCTGACTTTC.

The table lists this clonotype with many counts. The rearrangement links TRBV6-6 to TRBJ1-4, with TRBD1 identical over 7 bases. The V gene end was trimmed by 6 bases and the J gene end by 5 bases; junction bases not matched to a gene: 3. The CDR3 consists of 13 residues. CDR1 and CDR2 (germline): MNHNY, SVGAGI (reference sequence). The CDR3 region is CASRTGPNEKLFF. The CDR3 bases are TGTGCCAGCAGGACAGGGCCGAATGAAAAACTGTTTTTT.

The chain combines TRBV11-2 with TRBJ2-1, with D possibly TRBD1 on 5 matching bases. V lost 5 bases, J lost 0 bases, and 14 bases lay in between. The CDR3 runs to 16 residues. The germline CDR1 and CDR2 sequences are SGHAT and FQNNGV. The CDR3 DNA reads TGTGCCAGCAGCCGGAATGGGCAGGGCTCCTACAATGAGCAGTTCTTC. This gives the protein CASSRNGQGSYNEQFF. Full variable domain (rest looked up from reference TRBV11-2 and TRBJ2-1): EAGVAQSPRYKIIEKRQSVAFWCNPISGHATLYWYQQILGQGPKLLIQFQNNGVVDDSQLPKDRFSAERLKGVDSTLKIQPAKLEDSAVYLCASSRNGQGSYNEQFFGPGTRLTVL.

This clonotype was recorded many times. The CDR3 DNA reads TGTGCCAGCAGTTACCCGGGACAGGCTTTCCTTTCTTACGAGCAGTACTTC. This encodes CASSYPGQAFLSYEQYF. The chain is built from TRBV6-2 or TRBV6-3 and TRBJ2-7; 8 bases agree with TRBD1. After removal of 2 bases from V and 4 bases from J, the junction contained 13 bases not matched to a gene. In germline, CDR1 is MNHEY, CDR2 SVGEGT. The CDR3 extends over 17 amino acids.

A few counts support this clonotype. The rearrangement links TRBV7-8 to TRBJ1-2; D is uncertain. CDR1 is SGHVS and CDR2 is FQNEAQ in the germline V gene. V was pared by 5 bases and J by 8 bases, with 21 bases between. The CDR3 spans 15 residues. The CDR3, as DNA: TGTGCCAGCAGCGGTACCGGGCCTCGGGCCGGAGGCTACACCTTC. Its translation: CASSGTGPRAGGYTF.

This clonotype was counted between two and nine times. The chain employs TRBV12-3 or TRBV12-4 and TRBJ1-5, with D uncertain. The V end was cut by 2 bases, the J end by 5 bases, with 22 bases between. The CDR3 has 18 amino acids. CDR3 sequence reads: CASSLSVGSHSPYQPQHF. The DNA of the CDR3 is TGTGCCAGCAGTTTATCGGTCGGGTCCCATTCCCCGTATCAGCCCCAGCATTTT.

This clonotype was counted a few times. The CDR3 bases are TGCAGTGCTAGGATTAACGGAGACAGGGGTAATCAGCCCCAGCATTTT. Translation: CSARINGDRGNQPQHF. J is TRBJ1-5 and V is TRBV20-1; 8 bases match TRBD1. This CDR3 region has 16 residues. CDR1 is DFQATT and CDR2 is SNEGSKA in the germline V gene (reference sequence). V lost 3 bases, J lost 4 bases, and 11 bases stayed unmatched.

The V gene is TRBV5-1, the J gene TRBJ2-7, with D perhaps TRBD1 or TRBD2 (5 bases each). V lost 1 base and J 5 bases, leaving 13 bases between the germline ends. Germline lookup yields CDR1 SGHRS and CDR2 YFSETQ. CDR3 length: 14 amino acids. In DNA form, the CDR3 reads TGCGCCAGCAGCTTGTCCCCCGGGGCCCACGAGCAGTACGTC. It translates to CASSLSPGAHEQYV.

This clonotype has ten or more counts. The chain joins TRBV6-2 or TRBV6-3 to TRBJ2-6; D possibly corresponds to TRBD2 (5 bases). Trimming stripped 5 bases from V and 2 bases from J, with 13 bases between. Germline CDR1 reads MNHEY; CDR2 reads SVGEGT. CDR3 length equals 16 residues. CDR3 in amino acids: CASSGTRTAGANVLTF. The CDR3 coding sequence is TGTGCCAGCAGTGGAACTAGGACTGCTGGGGCCAACGTCCTGACTTTC.

The CDR3 DNA follows: TGTGCCAGCAGTTACGGGGCGAGAGACACCATATATTTT. It encodes CASSYGARDTIYF. The J gene is TRBJ1-3, the V gene TRBV6-6; maybe TRBD1 (5 bases). CDR3 length: 13 residues. CDR1 and CDR2 (germline): MNHNY, SVGAGI (reference sequence). V lost 2 bases and J 8 bases, leaving 10 bases between the germline ends.

CDR3 residues: CASNNMQNTEAFF. As DNA, the CDR3 is TGTGCCAGCAATAACATGCAGAACACTGAAGCTTTCTTT. The V and J genes are TRBV6-2 or TRBV6-3 and TRBJ1-1; D is uncertain. V was trimmed by 7 bases and J by 1 base, leaving 10 bases between them. There are 13 residues in the CDR3. In germline, CDR1 is MNHEY, CDR2 SVGEGT.

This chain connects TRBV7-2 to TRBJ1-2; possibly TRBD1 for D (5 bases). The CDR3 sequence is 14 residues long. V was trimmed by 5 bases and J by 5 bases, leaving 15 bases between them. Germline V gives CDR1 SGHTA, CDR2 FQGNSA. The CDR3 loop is CASSAYGTDYGYTF. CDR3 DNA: TGTGCCAGCAGCGCGTACGGGACGGATTATGGCTACACCTTC.

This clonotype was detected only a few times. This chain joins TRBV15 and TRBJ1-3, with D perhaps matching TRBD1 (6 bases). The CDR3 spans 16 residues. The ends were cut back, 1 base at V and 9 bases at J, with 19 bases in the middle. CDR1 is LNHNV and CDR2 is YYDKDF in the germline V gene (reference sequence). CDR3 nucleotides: TGTGCCACCAGCAGAGGGGGGCGCGGCAGGTCGGCCACCATATATTTT. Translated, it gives CATSRGGRGRSATIYF.

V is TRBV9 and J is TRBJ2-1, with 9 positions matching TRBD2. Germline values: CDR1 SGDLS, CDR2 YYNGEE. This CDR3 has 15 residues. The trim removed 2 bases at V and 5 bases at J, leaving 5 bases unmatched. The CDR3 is CASSVGTSRHNEQFF. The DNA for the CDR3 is TGTGCCAGCAGCGTCGGGACTAGCCGCCACAATGAGCAGTTCTTC.